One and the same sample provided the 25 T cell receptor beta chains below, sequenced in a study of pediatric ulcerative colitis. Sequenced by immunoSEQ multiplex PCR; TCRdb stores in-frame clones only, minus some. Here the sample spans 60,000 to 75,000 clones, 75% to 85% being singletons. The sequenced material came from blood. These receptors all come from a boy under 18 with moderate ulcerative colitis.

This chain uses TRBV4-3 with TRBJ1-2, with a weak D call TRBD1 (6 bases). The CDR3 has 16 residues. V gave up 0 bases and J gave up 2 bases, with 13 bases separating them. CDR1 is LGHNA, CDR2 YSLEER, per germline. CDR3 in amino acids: CASSQDLGQRNYGYTF. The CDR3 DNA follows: TGCGCCAGCAGCCAAGACCTTGGACAGCGGAACTATGGCTACACCTTC.

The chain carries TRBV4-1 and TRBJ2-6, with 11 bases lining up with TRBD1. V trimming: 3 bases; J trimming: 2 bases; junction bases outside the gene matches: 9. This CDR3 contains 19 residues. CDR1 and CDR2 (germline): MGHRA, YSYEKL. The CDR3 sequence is CASSQHKGQGVAGANVLTF. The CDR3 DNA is TGCGCCAGCAGCCAGCACAAGGGACAGGGGGTGGCTGGGGCCAACGTCCTGACTTTC.

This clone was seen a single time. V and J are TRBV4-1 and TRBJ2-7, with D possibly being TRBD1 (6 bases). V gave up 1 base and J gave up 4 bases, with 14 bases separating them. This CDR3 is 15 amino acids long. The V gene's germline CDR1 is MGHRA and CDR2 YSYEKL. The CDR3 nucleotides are TGCGCCAGCAGCCAAGTAGGACAGAAATTTTACGAGCAGTACTTC. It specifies CASSQVGQKFYEQYF.

The CDR3 here is CASTPLGLDSGNTIYF. DNA of the CDR3: TGTGCCAGCACCCCCCTGGGTCTTGACTCTGGAAACACCATATATTTT. The rearrangement joins TRBV7-8 to TRBJ1-3; D is unclear. Germline V gene lookup returns CDR1 SGHVS and CDR2 FQNEAQ. The CDR3 loop spans 16 amino acids. The germline V and J ends were trimmed by 7 bases and 0 bases, with 16 bases remaining between them.

As DNA, the CDR3 is TGTGCCAGCAGCTTAGTAAGTGGGACTAGCGGGTCCGGTGAGCAGTTCTTC. It encodes CASSLVSGTSGSGEQFF. The chain employs TRBV7-8 and TRBJ2-1, with 12 bases identical to TRBD2. The length of the CDR3 is 17 residues. The trim removed 1 base at V and 9 bases at J, leaving 10 bases unmatched. The germline CDR1 and CDR2 sequences are SGHVS and FQNEAQ. The full variable domain, with the rest looked up from reference TRBV7-8 and TRBJ2-1, is GAGVSQSPRYKVAKRGQDVALRCDPISGHVSLFWYQQALGQGPEFLTYFQNEAQLDKSGLPSDRFFAERPEGSVSTLKIQRTQQEDSAVYLCASSLVSGTSGSGEQFFGPGTRLTVL.

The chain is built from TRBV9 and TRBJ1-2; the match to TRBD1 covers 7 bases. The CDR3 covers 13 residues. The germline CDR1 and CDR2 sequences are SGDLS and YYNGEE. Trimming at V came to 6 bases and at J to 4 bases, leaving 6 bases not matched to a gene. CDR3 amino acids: CASTQGGPYGYTF. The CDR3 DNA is TGTGCCAGCACCCAGGGGGGGCCCTATGGCTACACCTTC.

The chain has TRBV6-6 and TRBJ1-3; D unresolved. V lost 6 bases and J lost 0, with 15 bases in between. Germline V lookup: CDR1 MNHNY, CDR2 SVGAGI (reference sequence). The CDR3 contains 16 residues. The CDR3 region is CASSNLGLGSGNTIYF. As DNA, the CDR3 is TGTGCCAGCAGCAACTTGGGGTTGGGCTCTGGAAACACCATATATTTT.

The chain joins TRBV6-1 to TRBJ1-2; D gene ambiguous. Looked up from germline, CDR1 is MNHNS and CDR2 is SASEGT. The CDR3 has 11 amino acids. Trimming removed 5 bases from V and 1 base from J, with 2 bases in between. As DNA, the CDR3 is TGTGCCAGCAGTCGTAACTATGGCTACACCTTC. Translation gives CASSRNYGYTF.

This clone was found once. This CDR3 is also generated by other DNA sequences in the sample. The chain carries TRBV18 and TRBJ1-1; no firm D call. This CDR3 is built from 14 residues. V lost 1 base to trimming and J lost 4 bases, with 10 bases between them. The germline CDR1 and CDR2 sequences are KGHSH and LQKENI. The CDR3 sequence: CASSPLRGGTEAFF. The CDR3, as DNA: TGTGCCAGCTCACCACTCCGGGGAGGCACTGAAGCTTTCTTT.

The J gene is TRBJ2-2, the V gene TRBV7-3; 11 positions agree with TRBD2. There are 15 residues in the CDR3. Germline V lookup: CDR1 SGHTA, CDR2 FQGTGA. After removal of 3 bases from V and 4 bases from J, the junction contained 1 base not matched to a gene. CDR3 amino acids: CASSFLAGGTGELFF. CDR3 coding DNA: TGTGCCAGCAGCTTTCTAGCGGGAGGCACCGGGGAGCTGTTTTTT.

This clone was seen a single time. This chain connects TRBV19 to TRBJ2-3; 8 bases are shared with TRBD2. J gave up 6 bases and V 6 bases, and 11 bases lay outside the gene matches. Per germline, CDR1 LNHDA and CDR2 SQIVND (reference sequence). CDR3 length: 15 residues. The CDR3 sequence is CASSLFSGARDTQYF. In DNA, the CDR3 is TGTGCCAGTAGCCTTTTTAGCGGGGCCAGGGATACGCAGTATTTT.

The CDR3 nucleotides are TGTGCCAGCAGCGTAGGCAGCGGGACAGCACAAGAGACCCAGTACTTC. Residues: CASSVGSGTAQETQYF. J is TRBJ2-5 and V is TRBV9, with D possibly called TRBD1 or TRBD2 (7 bases each). Germline assignment: CDR1 SGDLS and CDR2 YYNGEE. The V gene lost 0 bases and the J gene lost 2 bases, with 14 bases spanning the gap. The CDR3 has 16 residues. Filled out from reference TRBV9 and TRBJ2-5, the complete variable domain reads DSGVTQTPKHLITATGQRVTLRCSPRSGDLSVYWYQQSLDQGLQFLIQYYNGEERAKGNILERFSAQQFPDLHSELNLSSLELGDSALYFCASSVGSGTAQETQYFGPGTRLLVL.

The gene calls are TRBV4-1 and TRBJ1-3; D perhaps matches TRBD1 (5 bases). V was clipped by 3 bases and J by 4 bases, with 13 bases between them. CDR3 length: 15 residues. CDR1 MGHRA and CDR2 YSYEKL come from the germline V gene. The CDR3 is CASSQPGPAGNTIYF. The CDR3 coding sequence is TGCGCCAGCAGCCAGCCGGGACCGGCAGGAAACACCATATATTTT.

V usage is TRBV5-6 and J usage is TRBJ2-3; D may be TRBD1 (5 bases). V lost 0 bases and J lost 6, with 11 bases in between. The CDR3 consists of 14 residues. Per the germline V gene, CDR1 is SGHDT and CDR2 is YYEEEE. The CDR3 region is CASSLAGSVDTQYF. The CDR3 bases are TGTGCCAGCAGCTTGGCAGGGTCCGTGGATACGCAGTATTTT.

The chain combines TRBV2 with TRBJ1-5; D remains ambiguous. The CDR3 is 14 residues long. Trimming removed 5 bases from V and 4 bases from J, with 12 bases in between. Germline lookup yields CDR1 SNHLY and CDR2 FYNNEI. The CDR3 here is CASSFSEMNQPQHF. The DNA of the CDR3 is TGTGCCAGCAGTTTTAGCGAGATGAATCAGCCCCAGCATTTT.

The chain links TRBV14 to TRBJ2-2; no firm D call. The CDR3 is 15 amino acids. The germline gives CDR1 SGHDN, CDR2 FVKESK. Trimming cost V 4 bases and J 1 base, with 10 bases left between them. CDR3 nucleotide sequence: TGTGCCAGCAGCCCCCCTTTCGGGAACACCGGGGAGCTGTTTTTT. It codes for CASSPPFGNTGELFF.

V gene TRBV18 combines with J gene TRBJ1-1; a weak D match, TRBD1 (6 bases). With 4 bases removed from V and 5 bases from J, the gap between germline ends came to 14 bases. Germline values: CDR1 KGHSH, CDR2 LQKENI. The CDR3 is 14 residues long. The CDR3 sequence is CASSQKQGETEAFF. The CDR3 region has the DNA TGTGCCAGCTCACAGAAACAGGGTGAGACTGAAGCTTTCTTT.

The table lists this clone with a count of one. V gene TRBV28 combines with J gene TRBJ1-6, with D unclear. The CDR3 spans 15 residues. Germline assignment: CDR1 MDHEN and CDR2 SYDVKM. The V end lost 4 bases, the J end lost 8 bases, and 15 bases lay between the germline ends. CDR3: CASSSISGPHSPLHF. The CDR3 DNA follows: TGTGCCAGCAGTTCAATCAGCGGGCCCCATTCACCCCTCCACTTT. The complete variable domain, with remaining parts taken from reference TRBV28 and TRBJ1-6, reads DVKVTQSSRYLVKRTGEKVFLECVQDMDHENMFWYRQDPGLGLRLIYFSYDVKMKEKGDIPEGYSVSREKKERFSLILESASTNQTSMYLCASSSISGPHSPLHFGNGTRLTVT.

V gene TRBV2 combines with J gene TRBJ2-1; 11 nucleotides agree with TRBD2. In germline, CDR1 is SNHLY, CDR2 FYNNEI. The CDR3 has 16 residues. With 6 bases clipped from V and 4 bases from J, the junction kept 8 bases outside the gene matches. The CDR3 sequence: CASRPPGTSGYNEQFF. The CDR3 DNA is TGTGCCAGCAGACCCCCCGGGACTAGCGGTTACAATGAGCAGTTCTTC.

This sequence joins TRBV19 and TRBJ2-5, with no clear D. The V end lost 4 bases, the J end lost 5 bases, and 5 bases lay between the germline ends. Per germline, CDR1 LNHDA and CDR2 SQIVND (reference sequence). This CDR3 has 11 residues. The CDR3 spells CASSKLETQYF. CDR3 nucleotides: TGTGCCAGTAGTAAGTTGGAGACCCAGTACTTC.

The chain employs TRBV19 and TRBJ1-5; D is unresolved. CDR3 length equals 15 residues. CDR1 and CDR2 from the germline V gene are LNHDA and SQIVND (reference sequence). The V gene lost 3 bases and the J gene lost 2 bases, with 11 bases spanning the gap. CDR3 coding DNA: TGTGCCAGTAGTATTGCTGGGAGCGGCAATCAGCCCCAGCATTTT. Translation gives CASSIAGSGNQPQHF. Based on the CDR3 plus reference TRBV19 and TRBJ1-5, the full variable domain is DGGITQSPKYLFRKEGQNVTLSCEQNLNHDAMYWYRQDPGQGLRLIYYSQIVNDFQKGDIAEGYSVSREKKESFPLTVTSAQKNPTAFYLCASSIAGSGNQPQHFGDGTRLSIL.

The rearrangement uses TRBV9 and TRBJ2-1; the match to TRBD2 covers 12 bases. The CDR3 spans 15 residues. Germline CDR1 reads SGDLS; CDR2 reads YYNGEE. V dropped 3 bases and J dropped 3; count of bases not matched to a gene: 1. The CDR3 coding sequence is TGTGCCAGCAGCGCTAGCGGGAGGGACTACAATGAGCAGTTCTTC. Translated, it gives CASSASGRDYNEQFF.

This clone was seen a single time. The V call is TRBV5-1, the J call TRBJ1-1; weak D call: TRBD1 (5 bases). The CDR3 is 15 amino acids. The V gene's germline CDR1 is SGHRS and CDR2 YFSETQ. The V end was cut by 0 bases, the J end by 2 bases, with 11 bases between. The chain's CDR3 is CASSLARALNTEAFF. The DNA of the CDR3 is TGCGCCAGCAGCTTGGCCAGGGCGCTCAACACTGAAGCTTTCTTT. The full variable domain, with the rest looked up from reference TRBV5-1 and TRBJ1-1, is KAGVTQTPRYLIKTRGQQVTLSCSPISGHRSVSWYQQTPGQGLQFLFEYFSETQRNKGNFPGRFSGRQFSNSRSEMNVSTLELGDSALYLCASSLARALNTEAFFGQGTRLTVV.

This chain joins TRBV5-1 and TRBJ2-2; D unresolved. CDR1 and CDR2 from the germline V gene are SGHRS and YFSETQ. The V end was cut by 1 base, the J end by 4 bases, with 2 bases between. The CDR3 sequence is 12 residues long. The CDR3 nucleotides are TGCGCCAGCAGCTTGAGCACCGGGGAGCTGTTTTTT. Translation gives CASSLSTGELFF.

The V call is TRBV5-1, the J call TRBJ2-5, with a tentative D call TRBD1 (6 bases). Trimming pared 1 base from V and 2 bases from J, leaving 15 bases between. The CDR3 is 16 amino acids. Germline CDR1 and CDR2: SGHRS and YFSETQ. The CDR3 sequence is CASSLWETGKQETQYF. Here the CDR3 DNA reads TGCGCCAGCAGCTTGTGGGAAACAGGGAAACAAGAGACCCAGTACTTC.